This T cell receptor (beta chain) was observed in a study of T-cell reconstitution after alpha-beta-depleted transplantation in children. Study results and caveats: Reports say that about two months after transplant, the alpha-beta T cells came out of several hundred graft clones that had expanded. Fresh T-cell production supplied most of the T-cell counts and diversity seen one year after transplant. High day-60 TCRbeta diversity in some patients came from surviving recipient T cells and thymic progenitors.

The CDR3 length is 13 residues. Germline V gene data show CDR1 as SGHVS and CDR2 as FNYEAQ. Trimming removed 5 bases at V and 2 bases at J, with 10 bases between. The table lists this clonotype with many counts. Its specificity is not known. The TCRbeta library incorporated unique molecular identifiers. TCRdb recomputed calls from the PCR reads with MiXCR, one row per CDR3 protein. Of roughly 280,000 distinct CDR3 sequences listed, roughly 11% are singletons. The sequence was collected from a male patient aged 2 to 10 who had a stem cell transplant for chronic granulomatous disease, so the T cells may come from the graft donor. Sequencing was performed on peripheral blood, taken 180 days after TCRalphabeta/CD19-depleted stem cell transplant. The genes are TRBV7-6 and TRBJ2-7; weak D call: TRBD2 (5 bases). In DNA, the CDR3 is TGTGCCAGCAGCCTCGGTAGCGCCTACGAGCAGTACTTC. Its protein is CASSLGSAYEQYF.